The 23 T cell receptor beta chains below were found in one sample sequenced in a study of CD4 T cells in relation to SARS-CoV-2 and coronaviruses. Their antigens are not known. The repertoire was sequenced with immunoSEQ multiplex PCR; TCRdb's copy has only in-frame clones and lacks some. The sample carries tens of thousands of clones, 77% recorded once. Sequencing input: memory CD4+ T cells from PBMCs, cultured in vitro. The source of these receptors is an adult with COVID-19.

This chain connects TRBV15 to TRBJ2-5, with a possible D match to TRBD2 (5 bases). Germline CDR1 is LNHNV and CDR2 is YYDKDF (reference sequence). The CDR3 is made up of 13 amino acids. The V end lost 8 bases, the J end lost 7 bases, and 17 bases lay between the germline ends. DNA for the CDR3: TGTGCCACCGGACTCGGGCGGTCCCGGACCCAGTACTTC. It yields the protein CATGLGRSRTQYF.

J is TRBJ2-5 and V is TRBV6-5; D gene uncertain. The CDR3 contains 14 residues. The germline V and J ends were trimmed by 6 bases and 2 bases, with 13 bases remaining between them. The germline V gene encodes CDR1 MNHEY and CDR2 SVGAGI. The CDR3 loop is CASSTPFRQETQYF. The CDR3 DNA is TGTGCCAGCAGCACCCCATTCCGTCAAGAGACCCAGTACTTC.

In this sample, this clone turned up a few times. V is TRBV3-1 (or the pseudogene TRBV3-2) and J is TRBJ2-1; either TRBD1 or TRBD2 may supply D (5 bases each). The germline V gene encodes CDR1 LGHDT and CDR2 YNNKEL (reference sequence). CDR3 length: 17 amino acids. The ends were cut back, 0 bases at V and 6 bases at J, with 18 bases in the middle. CDR3 bases: TGTGCCAGCAGCCAAGATCGAGAGGGGTTGCCGGTCAATGAGCAGTTCTTC. Its translation is CASSQDREGLPVNEQFF.

The rearrangement joins TRBV15 to TRBJ2-3, with TRBD2 identical over 9 bases. The CDR3 sequence is 16 residues long. From germline, CDR1 is LNHNV and CDR2 YYDKDF (reference sequence). Germline trimming cut 0 bases from V and 4 bases from J; bases unmatched to any gene: 5. CDR3 region: CATSRDQAGGPDTQYF. For the CDR3, the DNA is TGTGCCACCAGCAGAGATCAGGCGGGAGGGCCAGATACGCAGTATTTT.

Only one count was recorded for this clone. The chain links TRBV9 to TRBJ1-1; D call uncertain. Trimming removed 1 base from V and 1 base from J, with 8 bases in between. The CDR3 spans 14 residues. Germline loops: CDR1 SGDLS, CDR2 YYNGEE. The CDR3 DNA reads TGTGCCAGCAGCGTAAATTCCGGGAACACTGAAGCTTTCTTT. This sequence encodes CASSVNSGNTEAFF.

The rearrangement links TRBV10-2 to TRBJ2-1; 11 nucleotides match TRBD2. After removal of 10 bases from V and 0 bases from J, the junction contained 8 bases not matched to a gene. Looked up from germline, CDR1 is WSHSY and CDR2 is SAAADI. The CDR3 covers 16 residues. CDR3 sequence: CATATTSGSSYNEQFF. For the CDR3, the DNA is TGCGCCACCGCCACTACTAGCGGGAGCTCCTACAATGAGCAGTTCTTC.

The chain links TRBV12-3 or TRBV12-4 to TRBJ2-7; the D is unclear. V lost 7 bases and J lost 9, with 13 bases in between. This CDR3 is 11 amino acids long. This CDR3 reads CASKSEDRQYF. The CDR3 bases are TGTGCCAGCAAAAGTGAGGACCGGCAGTACTTC.

The V and J genes are TRBV5-5 and TRBJ2-1, with D tentatively TRBD1 (6 bases). Deletions cut 4 bases from V and 8 bases from J, with 10 bases between. The germline gives CDR1 SGHKS, CDR2 YYEKEE (reference sequence). The CDR3 extends over 12 amino acids. The CDR3 nucleotides are TGTGCCAGCAGCCTACAGGGACATGAGCAGTTCTTC. Its translation: CASSLQGHEQFF. The entire variable domain, with the rest obtained from reference TRBV5-5 and TRBJ2-1, is as follows: DAGVTQSPTHLIKTRGQQVTLRCSPISGHKSVSWYQQVLGQGPQFIFQYYEKEERGRGNFPDRFSARQFPNYSSELNVNALLLGDSALYLCASSLQGHEQFFGPGTRLTVL.

The CDR3 loop reads CATSRGMGVQETQYF. Written as DNA, the CDR3 is TGTGCCACCAGCAGAGGAATGGGGGTCCAAGAGACCCAGTACTTC. The gene calls are TRBV15 and TRBJ2-5; D is possibly TRBD1 or TRBD2 (5 bases each). In germline, CDR1 is LNHNV, CDR2 YYDKDF (reference sequence). The V and J ends lost 1 base and 1 base respectively, with 10 bases between them. CDR3 length: 15 residues. The full variable domain, its missing parts supplied by reference TRBV15 and TRBJ2-5, is DAMVIQNPRYQVTQFGKPVTLSCSQTLNHNVMYWYQQKSSQAPKLLFHYYDKDFNNEADTPDNFQSRRPNTSFCFLDIRSPGLGDTAMYLCATSRGMGVQETQYFGPGTRLLVL.

The genes are TRBV2 and TRBJ2-7; 10 nucleotides match TRBD1. The CDR3 is 16 amino acids. Germline CDR1 is SNHLY and CDR2 is FYNNEI. Trimming removed 8 bases from V and 3 bases from J; junction bases left unmatched: 13. In nucleotides, the CDR3 is TGTGCCAGCCAATCTCCTCCGGGACAGGGGTTCTACGAGCAGTACTTC. Its translation is CASQSPPGQGFYEQYF.

The chain carries TRBV11-2 and TRBJ2-7, with D perhaps matching TRBD1 (5 bases). Trimming took off 7 bases at V and 2 bases at J, with 15 bases between the two ends. The CDR3 runs to 14 residues. Germline V gives CDR1 SGHAT, CDR2 FQNNGV. DNA of the CDR3: TGTGCCAGCAAGGGGCCGAAAGCTCCCTACGAGCAGTACTTC. It yields the protein CASKGPKAPYEQYF. The full variable domain, rest sourced from reference TRBV11-2 and TRBJ2-7, is EAGVAQSPRYKIIEKRQSVAFWCNPISGHATLYWYQQILGQGPKLLIQFQNNGVVDDSQLPKDRFSAERLKGVDSTLKIQPAKLEDSAVYLCASKGPKAPYEQYFGPGTRLTVT.

The chain is built from TRBV6-1 and TRBJ2-3; TRBD2 might be the D (5 bases). The CDR3 runs to 17 residues. Trimming took 2 bases from V and 4 from J, leaving 19 bases between them. The germline V gene has CDR1 MNHNS and CDR2 SASEGT. CDR3 sequence: CASSEPPGSEVSDTQYF. The CDR3 bases are TGTGCCAGCAGTGAACCCCCGGGGAGCGAAGTTTCAGATACGCAGTATTTT.

This sequence joins TRBV19 and TRBJ1-1; D is unresolved. This CDR3 comprises 14 residues. Per the germline V gene, CDR1 is LNHDA and CDR2 is SQIVND (reference sequence). Trimming removed 3 bases from V and 5 bases from J, with 13 bases in between. CDR3 protein: CASSMKGYGTEAFF. CDR3 in DNA: TGTGCCAGTAGTATGAAGGGTTACGGAACTGAAGCTTTCTTT.

The rearrangement links TRBV19 to TRBJ2-7, with TRBD1 matching over 10 bases. The trim removed 5 bases at V and 4 bases at J, leaving 2 bases unmatched. The CDR3 is 13 residues long. The germline gives CDR1 LNHDA, CDR2 SQIVND (reference sequence). The CDR3 nucleotides read TGTGCCAGTAGTGACAGGGGGCAGTACGAGCAGTACTTC. This codes for CASSDRGQYEQYF. Drawing the rest from reference TRBV19 and TRBJ2-7, the complete variable domain is DGGITQSPKYLFRKEGQNVTLSCEQNLNHDAMYWYRQDPGQGLRLIYYSQIVNDFQKGDIAEGYSVSREKKESFPLTVTSAQKNPTAFYLCASSDRGQYEQYFGPGTRLTVT.

The CDR3 protein is CASSRFGGRAEAFF. CDR3 coding DNA: TGTGCCAGCAGCCGGTTCGGGGGTCGGGCTGAAGCTTTCTTT. The V and J genes are TRBV27 and TRBJ1-1; the D gene is possibly TRBD1 (5 bases). The germline CDR1 and CDR2 sequences are MNHEY and SMNVEV (reference sequence). CDR3 length: 14 residues. The V and J ends lost 6 bases and 6 bases respectively, with 17 bases between them.

The chain couples TRBV2 to TRBJ1-5; tentatively, D is TRBD1 (6 bases). The length of the CDR3 is 14 residues. Trimming took 6 bases from V and 3 from J, leaving 12 bases between them. Germline CDR1 and CDR2: SNHLY and FYNNEI. The CDR3 protein is CASSLQGFNQPQHF. In DNA form, the CDR3 reads TGTGCCAGCAGCCTACAGGGTTTCAATCAGCCCCAGCATTTT. Looking up the rest from reference TRBV2 and TRBJ1-5 gives the full variable domain: EPEVTQTPSHQVTQMGQEVILRCVPISNHLYFYWYRQILGQKVEFLVSFYNNEISEKSEIFDDQFSVERPDGSNFTLKIRSTKLEDSAMYFCASSLQGFNQPQHFGDGTRLSIL.

The genes are TRBV6-6 and TRBJ1-5, with no clear D. The ends were cut back, 5 bases at V and 0 bases at J, with 14 bases in the middle. Germline CDR1 MNHNY, CDR2 SVGAGI (reference sequence). This CDR3 has 16 amino acids. The chain's CDR3 is CASSPIVSDSNQPQHF. The CDR3 DNA follows: TGTGCCAGCAGTCCAATCGTTTCCGATAGCAATCAGCCCCAGCATTTT.

This rearrangement joins TRBV20-1 to TRBJ2-1, with unresolved D. The germline CDR1 and CDR2 sequences are DFQATT and SNEGSKA (reference sequence). This CDR3 is built from 11 residues. The germline V and J ends were trimmed by 3 bases and 7 bases, with 7 bases remaining between them. CDR3 bases: TGCAGTGCTAGTCCCAAGAATGAGCAGTTCTTC. It specifies CSASPKNEQFF.

The chain carries TRBV30 and TRBJ2-3; 14 bases line up with TRBD2. Germline CDR1 GTSNPN, CDR2 SVGIG (reference sequence). The CDR3 loop spans 16 amino acids. Trimming cost V 2 bases and J 4 bases; bases outside gene matches: 5. The CDR3 DNA reads TGTGCCTGGAGTCCGACTAGCGGGAGGGCCCCAGATACGCAGTATTTT. Protein sequence: CAWSPTSGRAPDTQYF.

The V and J genes are TRBV2 and TRBJ2-5; 8 bases are shared with TRBD1. Germline lookup yields CDR1 SNHLY and CDR2 FYNNEI. V gave up 2 bases and J gave up 0 bases; unmatched junction bases: 11. This CDR3 is built from 18 residues. CDR3: CASSERQGASLDQETQYF. CDR3 DNA: TGTGCCAGCAGTGAACGGCAGGGGGCATCTCTGGACCAAGAGACCCAGTACTTC.

In its sample, this clone was seen once. This chain links TRBV3-1 (or the pseudogene TRBV3-2) with TRBJ2-4; D tentatively reads TRBD1 or TRBD2 (5 bases each). V dropped 4 bases and J dropped 5 bases, with 6 bases sitting between them. Germline CDR1 LGHDT, CDR2 YNNKEL (reference sequence). The CDR3 extends over 12 amino acids. The CDR3 sequence: CASSPGQNIQYF. For the CDR3, the DNA is TGTGCCAGCAGCCCGGGACAAAACATTCAGTACTTC.

The gene calls are TRBV3-1 (or the pseudogene TRBV3-2) and TRBJ2-7; 9 bases map to TRBD1. CDR3 size: 14 residues. The germline gives CDR1 LGHDT, CDR2 YNNKEL (reference sequence). The V segment lost 4 bases and the J segment 5 bases; nucleotides outside the gene matches: 6. The CDR3 DNA reads as TGTGCCAGCAGCCGGTGGGACAGGGTGCACGAGCAGTACTTC. Protein sequence: CASSRWDRVHEQYF.

This clone has just one count. V is TRBV11-2 and J is TRBJ2-2, with D perhaps TRBD1 (6 bases). Germline lookup yields CDR1 SGHAT and CDR2 FQNNGV. The CDR3 consists of 16 residues. The germline V and J ends were trimmed by 1 base and 3 bases, with 12 bases remaining between them. This CDR3 reads CASSLGRTADTGELFF. CDR3 nucleotide sequence: TGTGCCAGCAGCTTAGGGCGGACAGCGGACACCGGGGAGCTGTTTTTT.